This T cell receptor beta chain is drawn from a study of T cell repertoires in cytomegalovirus infection. As for the study in general: Recently described HLA-C-restricted plus well-studied HLA-B-restricted CMV epitopes were used. The public TCR beta signatures pointed to both CMV infection and matching HLA type. Study results and limitations: CMV-specific TCR beta clonotypes restricted by HLA-C dominated the ex vivo response. The study identified carriers of CMV plus the relevant HLA from cumulative public TCR beta family frequency.

This clonotype was counted between two and nine times. Its antigen is as yet unknown. This CDR3 comprises 13 residues. Trimming left V 7 bases short and J 1 base short, with 9 bases between. Germline CDR1 reads MNHNS; CDR2 reads SASEGT. From the reads, TCRdb called clonotypes with MiXCR, one entry per CDR3 protein. The top ten clones hold under 30% of a sample with roughly 150,000 distinct CDR3 sequences, 20% to 25% of them seen once. The sample was CD8+ T cells from cultured PBMCs, taken from culture after CMV antigen stimulation. This clonotype originated in a human donor in good health (CMV status not recorded). Some clones in this sample may be carry-over from other donors' samples. The V gene is TRBV6-1, the J gene TRBJ2-3, with D tentatively TRBD1 or TRBD2 (6 bases each). CDR3 in amino acids: CASTGARTDTQYF. CDR3 DNA sequence: TGTGCCAGCACGGGGGCACGCACAGATACGCAGTATTTT.